Described below is a single T cell receptor beta chain sequence and its context. The germline V gene has CDR1 SGHTA and CDR2 FQGTGA. The trim removed 4 bases at V and 6 bases at J, leaving 4 bases unmatched. CDR3 size: 14 residues. This entry is derived from a study of technical replicates of blood from a handful of donors. Generated by immunoSEQ multiplex PCR, the TCRdb table keeps only in-frame clones and is missing some. The data hold 91,000 or so clones, with about 94% observed a single time. Sample: T cells isolated from PBMCs. This sequence originates from a human donor in good health. The rearrangement uses TRBV7-3 and TRBJ2-3, with TRBD2 identical over 10 bases. The CDR3 loop reads CASSSLAGADTQYF. The CDR3 bases are TGTGCCAGCAGCTCGCTAGCGGGAGCTGATACGCAGTATTTT.